The next 5 T cell receptor beta chains were all read from a single sample in a study of blood T cell repertoires in COVID-19. Data came from immunoSEQ multiplex PCR; TCRdb stores just in-frame clones and leaves some out. The table includes 250,000 to 350,000 clones, about 91% detected once. The material sequenced was peripheral blood. The origin of the receptors is a woman aged 30 to 39 who had recovered from COVID-19.

CDR3 in amino acids: CASSPRESLIGNTIYF. In DNA form, the CDR3 reads TGTGCCAGCTCACCACGCGAAAGCTTAATCGGAAACACCATATATTTT. The chain joins TRBV18 to TRBJ1-3; no clear D gene. The V end was cut by 1 base, the J end by 4 bases, with 14 bases between. CDR3 length: 16 amino acids. Germline V gives CDR1 KGHSH, CDR2 LQKENI.

The chain uses TRBV4-1 and TRBJ1-6, with D possibly matching TRBD1 (6 bases). The CDR3 is 16 amino acids. Germline CDR1 MGHRA, CDR2 YSYEKL. Trimming shortened V by 0 bases and J by 7 bases, and 13 bases separated the two germline ends. In DNA form, the CDR3 reads TGCGCCAGCAGCCAAGAGCGACACAGGGACAATTCACCCCTCCACTTT. This gives the protein CASSQERHRDNSPLHF.

The chain joins TRBV7-6 to TRBJ1-5; D is possibly TRBD1 (6 bases). V dropped 2 bases and J dropped 0 bases, with 11 bases sitting between them. CDR1 and CDR2 (germline): SGHVS, FNYEAQ. The CDR3 length is 16 residues. The DNA for the CDR3 is TGTGCCAGCAGCTTAATGGCAGGGGATAGCAATCAGCCCCAGCATTTT. This sequence encodes CASSLMAGDSNQPQHF.

V and J are TRBV9 and TRBJ1-2; the D gene is possibly TRBD1 (5 bases). This CDR3 comprises 15 residues. CDR1 SGDLS and CDR2 YYNGEE come from the germline V gene. Trimming removed 3 bases from V and 0 bases from J, with 12 bases in between. In DNA, the CDR3 is TGTGCCAGCAGCGAAGGGGACTCCCCTAACTATGGCTACACCTTC. This codes for CASSEGDSPNYGYTF.

V is TRBV4-1 and J is TRBJ2-7; a weak D match, TRBD1 (5 bases). V was shortened by 0 bases and J by 2 bases, with 11 bases between the two germline ends. Germline V gene sequence: CDR1 MGHRA, CDR2 YSYEKL. The CDR3 runs 15 residues. The CDR3 sequence is CASSQDAGFAYEQYF. The CDR3 DNA sequence: TGCGCCAGCAGCCAAGACGCAGGGTTCGCCTACGAGCAGTACTTC.